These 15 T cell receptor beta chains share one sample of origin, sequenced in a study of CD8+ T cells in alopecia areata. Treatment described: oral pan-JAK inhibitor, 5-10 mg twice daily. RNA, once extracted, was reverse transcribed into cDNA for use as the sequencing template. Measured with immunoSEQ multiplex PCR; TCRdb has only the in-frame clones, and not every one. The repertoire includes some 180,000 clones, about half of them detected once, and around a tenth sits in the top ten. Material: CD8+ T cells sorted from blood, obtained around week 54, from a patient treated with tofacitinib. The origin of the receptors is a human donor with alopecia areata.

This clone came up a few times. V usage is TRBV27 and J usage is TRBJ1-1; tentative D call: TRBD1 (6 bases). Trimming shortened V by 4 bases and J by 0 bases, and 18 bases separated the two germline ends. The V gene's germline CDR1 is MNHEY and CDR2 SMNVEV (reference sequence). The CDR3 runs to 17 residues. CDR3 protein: CASSSYRERGLNTEAFF. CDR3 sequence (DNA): TGTGCCAGCAGTTCGTACAGGGAGAGGGGGTTGAACACTGAAGCTTTCTTT.

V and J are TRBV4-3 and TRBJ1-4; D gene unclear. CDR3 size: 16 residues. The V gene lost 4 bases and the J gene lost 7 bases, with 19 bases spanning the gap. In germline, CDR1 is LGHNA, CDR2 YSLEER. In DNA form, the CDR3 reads TGCGCCAGCAGCCGCCTCATGATGCCTGAAGGTGAAAAACTGTTTTTT. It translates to CASSRLMMPEGEKLFF.

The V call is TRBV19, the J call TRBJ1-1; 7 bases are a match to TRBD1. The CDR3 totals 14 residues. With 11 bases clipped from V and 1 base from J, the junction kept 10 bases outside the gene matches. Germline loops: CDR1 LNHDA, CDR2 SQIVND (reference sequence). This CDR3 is CASQGPGWNTEAFF. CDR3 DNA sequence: TGTGCCTCACAGGGGCCGGGGTGGAACACTGAAGCTTTCTTT.

This CDR3 is CASSRDGGETQYF. CDR3 in DNA: TGTGCCAGCAGCCGCGACGGCGGAGAGACCCAGTACTTC. The V and J genes are TRBV27 and TRBJ2-5; D remains ambiguous. CDR1 is MNHEY and CDR2 is SMNVEV in the germline V gene (reference sequence). Deletions cut 6 bases from V and 4 bases from J, with 12 bases between. The CDR3 runs 13 residues.

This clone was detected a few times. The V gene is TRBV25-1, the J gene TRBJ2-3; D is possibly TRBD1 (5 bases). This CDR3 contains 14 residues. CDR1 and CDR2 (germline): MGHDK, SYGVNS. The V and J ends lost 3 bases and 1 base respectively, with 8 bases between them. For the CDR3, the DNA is TGTGCCAGCAGTGATATAGGGGGCACAGATACGCAGTATTTT. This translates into CASSDIGGTDTQYF.

This CDR3 is CAISELDREGYTF. The CDR3 region has the DNA TGTGCCATCAGTGAGCTCGACAGGGAGGGCTACACCTTC. The chain has TRBV10-3 and TRBJ1-2, with 7 bases aligning to TRBD1. Germline-derived CDR1 and CDR2 are ENHRY and SYGVKD. The CDR3 has 13 amino acids. The V gene end was trimmed by 2 bases and the J gene end by 8 bases; junction bases not matched to a gene: 5.

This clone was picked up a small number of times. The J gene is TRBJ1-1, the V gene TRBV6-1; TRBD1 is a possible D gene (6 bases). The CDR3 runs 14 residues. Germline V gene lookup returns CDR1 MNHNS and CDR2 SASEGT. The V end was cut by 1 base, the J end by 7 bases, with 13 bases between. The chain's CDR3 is CASSEGGHGDEAFF. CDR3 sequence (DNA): TGTGCCAGCAGTGAAGGGGGACACGGTGATGAAGCTTTCTTT.

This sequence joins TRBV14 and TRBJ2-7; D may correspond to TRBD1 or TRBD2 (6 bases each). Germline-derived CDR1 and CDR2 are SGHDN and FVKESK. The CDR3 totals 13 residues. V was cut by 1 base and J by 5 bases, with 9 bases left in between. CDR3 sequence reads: CASSQGGANEQYF. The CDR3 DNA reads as TGTGCCAGCAGCCAAGGGGGGGCGAACGAGCAGTACTTC.

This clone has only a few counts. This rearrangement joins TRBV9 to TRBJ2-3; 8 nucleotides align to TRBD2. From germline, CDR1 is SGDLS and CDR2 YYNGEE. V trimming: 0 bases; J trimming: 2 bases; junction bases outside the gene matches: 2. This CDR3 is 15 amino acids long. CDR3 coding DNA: TGTGCCAGCAGCGTAGCGGGGGGGACCACAGATACGCAGTATTTT. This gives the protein CASSVAGGTTDTQYF.

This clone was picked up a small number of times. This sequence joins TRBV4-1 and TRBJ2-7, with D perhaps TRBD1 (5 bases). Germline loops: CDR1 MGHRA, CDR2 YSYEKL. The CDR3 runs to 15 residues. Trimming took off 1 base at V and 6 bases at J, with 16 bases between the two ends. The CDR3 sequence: CASSQVSGLESEQYF. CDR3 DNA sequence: TGCGCCAGCAGCCAAGTTTCAGGGCTCGAAAGCGAGCAGTACTTC.

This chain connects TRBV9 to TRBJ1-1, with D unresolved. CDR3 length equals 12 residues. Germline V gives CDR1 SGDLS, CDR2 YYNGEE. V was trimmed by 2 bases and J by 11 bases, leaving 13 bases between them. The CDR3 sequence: CASSVPGEVAFF. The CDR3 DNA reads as TGTGCCAGCAGCGTGCCTGGTGAGGTTGCTTTCTTT.

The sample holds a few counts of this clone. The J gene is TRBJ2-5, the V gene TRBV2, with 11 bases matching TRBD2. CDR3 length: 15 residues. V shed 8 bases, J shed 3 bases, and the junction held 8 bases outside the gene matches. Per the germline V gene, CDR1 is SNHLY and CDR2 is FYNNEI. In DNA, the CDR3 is TGTGCCAGCCTAAATCCTAGCGGGGGGAAAGAGACCCAGTACTTC. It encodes CASLNPSGGKETQYF.

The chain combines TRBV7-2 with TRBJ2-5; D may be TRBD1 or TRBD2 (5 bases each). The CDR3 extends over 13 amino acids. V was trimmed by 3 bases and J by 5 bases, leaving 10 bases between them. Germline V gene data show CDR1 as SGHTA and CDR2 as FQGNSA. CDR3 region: CASSLGPQETQYF. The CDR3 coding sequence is TGTGCCAGCAGCTTGGGACCCCAGGAGACCCAGTACTTC.

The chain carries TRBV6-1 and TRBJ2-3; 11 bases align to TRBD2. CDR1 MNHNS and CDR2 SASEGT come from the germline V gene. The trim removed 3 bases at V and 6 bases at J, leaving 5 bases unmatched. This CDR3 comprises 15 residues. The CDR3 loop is CASSDPSGGYDTQYF. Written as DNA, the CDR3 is TGTGCCAGCAGTGATCCTAGCGGGGGGTATGATACGCAGTATTTT.

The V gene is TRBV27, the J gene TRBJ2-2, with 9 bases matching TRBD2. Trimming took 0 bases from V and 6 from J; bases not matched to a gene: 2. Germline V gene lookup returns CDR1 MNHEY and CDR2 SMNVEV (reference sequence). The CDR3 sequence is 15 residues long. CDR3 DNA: TGTGCCAGCAGTTTATCGCGGGGGGGCCCCGGGGAGCTGTTTTTT. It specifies CASSLSRGGPGELFF.